The 29 T cell receptor beta chains below come from one sample, sequenced in a study. Each CDR3 protein is one row after TCRdb ran MiXCR on the 5' RACE reads. The sample has tens of thousands of distinct CDR3 sequences; 30% are singletons. The sample consisted of tumor-infiltrating naive CD4+ T cells sorted from the breast tumor. Subset described: naive CD4+ T cells, CD4+CD45RA+CD25-. These receptor sequences come from a female donor with breast cancer.

In this sample, this clonotype turned up many times. The V and J genes are TRBV5-1 and TRBJ2-7; 7 positions agree with TRBD1. The CDR3 totals 15 residues. Trimming cost V 0 bases and J 6 bases; bases outside gene matches: 9. Germline CDR1 is SGHRS and CDR2 is YFSETQ. The CDR3 region is CASSLAAGGASEQYF. The CDR3 DNA reads TGCGCCAGCAGCTTGGCGGCAGGGGGTGCGTCCGAGCAGTACTTC.

By share of the sample, this clonotype is medium-sized. J is TRBJ1-1 and V is TRBV4-1; 7 bases are a match to TRBD1. V gave up 8 bases and J gave up 1 base; unmatched junction bases: 7. Germline CDR1 is MGHRA and CDR2 is YSYEKL. This CDR3 is 14 amino acids long. The CDR3 nucleotides are TGCGCCAGCCGTCAACAGGGGACGAACACTGAAGCTTTCTTT. This encodes CASRQQGTNTEAFF.

Turning to this clonotype: Since a much larger clone is just one base distant, this may be a read error. J is TRBJ2-7 and V is TRBV5-6; possible D gene TRBD1, 6 bases. Germline lookup yields CDR1 SGHDT and CDR2 YYEEEE. The CDR3 sequence is 13 residues long. Trimming removed 0 bases from V and 7 bases from J, with 11 bases in between. The CDR3 DNA follows: TGTGCCAGCAGCTTGGGGAAAGGGGGAGAGCAGTACTTC. Its translation is CASSLGKGGEQYF. Supplemented by reference TRBV5-6 and TRBJ2-7, the full variable domain reads DAGVTQSPTHLIKTRGQQVTLRCSPKSGHDTVSWYQQALGQGPQFIFQYYEEEERQRGNFPDRFSGHQFPNYSSELNVNALLLGDSALYLCASSLGKGGEQYFGPGTRLTVT.

This clonotype occurred many times. This sequence joins TRBV6-5 and TRBJ2-1; tentative D call: TRBD1 (6 bases). Trimming cost V 5 bases and J 6 bases, with 20 bases left between them. CDR3 length: 16 amino acids. Germline V gives CDR1 MNHEY, CDR2 SVGAGI. CDR3 nucleotide sequence: TGTGCCAGCAGTCGACAGGCGGACGGGTCGAGCAATGAGCAGTTCTTC. It codes for CASSRQADGSSNEQFF.

This clonotype appeared a few times. One base away lies a much larger clone, so this may be a sequencing read error. This chain connects TRBV20-1 to TRBJ2-1, with TRBD2 as a possible D gene (6 bases). Germline CDR1 reads DFQATT; CDR2 reads SNEGSKA (reference sequence). The CDR3 covers 12 residues. Trimming pared 5 bases from V and 4 bases from J, leaving 9 bases between. For the CDR3, the DNA is TGCAGTGCTCCCGGAGGGTACAATGAGCAGTTCTTC. Translation gives CSAPGGYNEQFF.

By share, this clonotype ranks as medium-sized. The chain couples TRBV7-3 to TRBJ2-1; 11 bases align to TRBD2. The CDR3 has 16 residues. Trimming at V came to 5 bases and at J to 8 bases, leaving 11 bases not matched to a gene. Germline values: CDR1 SGHTA, CDR2 FQGTGA. CDR3 nucleotides: TGTGCCAGCAGCCCCCACTTAGCGGGAGGGAAGCATGAGCAGTTCTTC. Translation: CASSPHLAGGKHEQFF.

The chain recombines TRBV20-1 with TRBJ2-7, with 8 positions matching TRBD1. The CDR3 has 15 residues. V dropped 1 base and J dropped 3; count of bases not matched to a gene: 8. Per the germline V gene, CDR1 is DFQATT and CDR2 is SNEGSKA (reference sequence). CDR3 nucleotides: TGCAGTGCTAGAGGCCAGGGGGCTGGATTCTACGAGCAGTACTTC. Its protein product is CSARGQGAGFYEQYF.

By share of the sample, this clonotype is medium-sized (0.01 to 0.1%). This chain links TRBV9 with TRBJ2-1; no firm D call. The CDR3 runs to 11 residues. CDR1 and CDR2 from the germline V gene are SGDLS and YYNGEE. V was trimmed by 4 bases and J by 9 bases, leaving 8 bases between them. CDR3 nucleotide sequence: TGTGCCAGCAGCACCTATAGTGAGCAGTTCTTC. It translates to CASSTYSEQFF.

This clonotype has only a few counts. The V gene is TRBV24-1, the J gene TRBJ2-3; TRBD1 matches 11 bases. The germline gives CDR1 KGHDR, CDR2 SFDVKD. V gave up 4 bases and J gave up 4 bases; unmatched junction bases: 6. The CDR3 covers 16 residues. CDR3 DNA: TGTGCCACCAGTGACTCCGGGACAGGGGGGTCAGATACGCAGTATTTT. Translated: CATSDSGTGGSDTQYF.

The CDR3 region is CASSPRVSNQPQHF. The CDR3, as DNA: TGTGCCAGCAGTCCCAGGGTAAGCAATCAGCCCCAGCATTTT. The rearrangement joins TRBV27 to TRBJ1-5; maybe TRBD1 (5 bases). Trimming took 5 bases from V and 1 from J, leaving 9 bases between them. The CDR3 has 14 residues. From germline, CDR1 is MNHEY and CDR2 SMNVEV (reference sequence).

The V gene is TRBV20-1, the J gene TRBJ1-1; maybe TRBD1 (6 bases). The CDR3 spans 12 residues. The V gene lost 4 bases and the J gene lost 4 bases, with 10 bases spanning the gap. CDR1 is DFQATT and CDR2 is SNEGSKA in the germline V gene (reference sequence). Here the CDR3 reads CSAIRGSTEAFF. The CDR3 nucleotides are TGCAGTGCTATTAGGGGGAGCACTGAAGCTTTCTTT.

There are many counts of this clonotype. The CDR3 loop is CSARDAFGTGEIQPQHF. The CDR3 region has the DNA TGCAGTGCTAGAGATGCCTTTGGGACAGGGGAGATTCAGCCCCAGCATTTT. This chain connects TRBV20-1 to TRBJ1-5, with TRBD1 matching 10 bases. The CDR3 is 17 residues long. Trimming took 0 bases from V and 6 from J; bases not matched to a gene: 11. Germline CDR1 DFQATT, CDR2 SNEGSKA (reference sequence).

This clonotype was recorded at least ten times. The chain joins TRBV20-1 to TRBJ2-1; D is ambiguous. Looked up from germline, CDR1 is DFQATT and CDR2 is SNEGSKA (reference sequence). V lost 4 bases, J lost 0 bases, and 10 bases lay in between. This CDR3 comprises 14 residues. CDR3 coding DNA: TGCAGTGCTACTCCGCTTGGCTCCTACAATGAGCAGTTCTTC. Translating it yields CSATPLGSYNEQFF.

This clonotype was detected only a few times. This may arise from a read error, as a much more abundant clone is one base away. V is TRBV11-2 and J is TRBJ1-2, with 7 nucleotides matching TRBD1. The CDR3 is 15 amino acids. CDR1 is SGHAT, CDR2 FQNNGV, per germline. The CDR3 DNA reads as TGTGCCAGCAGTCCCTCAGGGGGACAGCTGGGAGGCTACGCCTTC. This sequence encodes CASSPSGGQLGGYAF.

V usage is TRBV7-3 and J usage is TRBJ2-1; D call uncertain. The CDR3 totals 14 residues. V was clipped by 0 bases and J by 14 bases, with 17 bases between them. Per the germline V gene, CDR1 is SGHTA and CDR2 is FQGTGA. The CDR3 DNA reads TGTGCCAGCAGCTTAACGGGCCCAGCGCTTGTCGAGTTCTTC. It translates to CASSLTGPALVEFF.

As to this clonotype: It may be a read error: a sequence one base away is much more abundant. The gene calls are TRBV10-2 and TRBJ2-7; the D is unclear. This CDR3 spans 12 amino acids. The V gene lost 2 bases and the J gene lost 3 bases, with 5 bases spanning the gap. Germline CDR1 and CDR2: WSHSY and SAAADI. CDR3 sequence reads: CASSEAFYEQYF. CDR3 DNA: TGCGCCAGCAGTGAGGCCTTCTACGAGCAGTACTTC.

V gene TRBV11-1 combines with J gene TRBJ1-1; 8 bases agree with TRBD1. After removal of 6 bases from V and 2 bases from J, the junction contained 5 bases not matched to a gene. Per germline, CDR1 SGHAT and CDR2 FQDESV (reference sequence). This CDR3 region has 14 residues. In nucleotides, the CDR3 is TGTGCCAGCAGAAGCAGGGGGCCTAACACTGAAGCTTTCTTT. It codes for CASRSRGPNTEAFF.

Regarding this clonotype: Since a much larger clone is just one base distant, this may be a read error. The chain carries TRBV3-1 and TRBJ2-2; 8 positions match TRBD2. The CDR3 runs 15 residues. CDR1 is LGHDT and CDR2 is YNNKEL in the germline V gene (reference sequence). In DNA form, the CDR3 reads TGTGCCGGCAGCCCACGACTAGCGTTAACAGGGGAGCTGTTTTTT. This encodes CAGSPRLALTGELFF.

Turning to this clonotype: This clone may be a read error of a much larger clone one base away. The chain uses TRBV5-1 and TRBJ2-1, with D perhaps TRBD1 or TRBD2 (5 bases each). Germline CDR1 is SGHRS and CDR2 is YFSETQ. CDR3 size: 14 residues. Trimming left V 10 bases short and J 4 bases short, with 18 bases between. CDR3 sequence: CARQRAGSYNEQFF. DNA for the CDR3: TGCGCCCGCCAGAGGGCAGGGTCGTACAATGAGCAGTTCTTC.

The rearrangement links TRBV6-1 to TRBJ1-1, with D hard to call. Germline V lookup: CDR1 MNHNS, CDR2 SASEGT. The CDR3 runs 14 residues. Trimming stripped 5 bases from V and 3 bases from J, with 13 bases between. CDR3 sequence (DNA): TGTGCCAGCAGTAAACGGATGTGGGACACTGAAGCTTTCTTT. Its protein is CASSKRMWDTEAFF.

This clonotype was counted once. Since a much larger clone is just one base distant, this may be a read error. V usage is TRBV3-1 and J usage is TRBJ2-7; the match to TRBD2 covers 11 bases. Germline V gene data show CDR1 as LGHDT and CDR2 as YNNKEL (reference sequence). CDR3 size: 15 residues. V shed 6 bases, J shed 2 bases, and the junction held 6 bases outside the gene matches. CDR3 sequence reads: CASRLTSGRPYEQYF. The CDR3 DNA follows: TGTGCCAGCAGACTCACTAGCGGGAGACCCTACGAGCAGTACTTC.

Comment on this clonotype: A read error is possible here, since a much larger clone lies one base away. This chain uses TRBV5-1 with TRBJ1-1; perhaps TRBD1 as D (5 bases). V lost 0 bases and J 6 bases, leaving 12 bases between the germline ends. The length of the CDR3 is 14 residues. CDR1 SGHRS and CDR2 YFSETQ come from the germline V gene. CDR3: CASSLGQRASEAFF. The DNA of the CDR3 is TGCGCCAGCAGCTTGGGACAGCGGGCTTCTGAAGCTTTCTTT.

This clonotype is labeled medium-sized. The chain is built from TRBV12-3 or TRBV12-4 and TRBJ1-5; unclear D gene. This CDR3 has 12 residues. With 3 bases removed from V and 7 bases from J, the gap between germline ends came to 7 bases. CDR3 nucleotide sequence: TGTGCCAGCAGTTTTCGCCGGCAGCCCCAGCATTTT. Its translation is CASSFRRQPQHF.

Points on this clonotype: The junction and the germline gene differ at one end; a read error may be behind it. The chain employs TRBV6-5 and TRBJ2-1; the D is unclear. The CDR3 covers 12 residues. Germline V gene data show CDR1 as MNHEY and CDR2 as SVGAGI. CDR3 nucleotides: TGTGGCAGCAGTAAGACCTACAATGAGCAGTTCTTC. Its translation: CGSSKTYNEQFF.

The chain uses TRBV20-1 and TRBJ1-2; D call uncertain. The CDR3 is 13 amino acids. V shed 2 bases and J shed 1 base, with 8 bases lying between them. The germline gives CDR1 DFQATT, CDR2 SNEGSKA (reference sequence). The CDR3 DNA sequence: TGCAGTGCTAGAATTGCTGGTAACTATGGCTACACCTTC. Translated: CSARIAGNYGYTF.

As for this clonotype: A junction boundary mismatches the germline segment, possibly from a read error. V and J are TRBV6-5 and TRBJ1-2; 9 nucleotides align to TRBD1. There are 14 residues in the CDR3. Germline V CDR1 and CDR2: MNHEY, SVGAGI. The CDR3 sequence: CASSRTGAYYVYTF. CDR3 sequence (DNA): TGTGCCAGCAGTCGGACAGGGGCCTACTATGTCTACACCTTC.

This clonotype appeared a few times. The chain recombines TRBV6-5 with TRBJ1-6; D remains ambiguous. This CDR3 region has 16 residues. The germline CDR1 and CDR2 sequences are MNHEY and SVGAGI. V dropped 6 bases and J dropped 9 bases, with 21 bases sitting between them. The CDR3 loop reads CASRVVESTGSSPLHF. The CDR3, as DNA: TGTGCCAGCAGGGTCGTGGAGTCAACCGGCAGTTCACCCCTCCACTTT.

This clonotype was counted ten times or more. The chain recombines TRBV2 with TRBJ1-2; TRBD1 is a possible D gene (5 bases). There are 13 residues in the CDR3. The germline V and J ends were trimmed by 3 bases and 4 bases, with 9 bases remaining between them. The germline V gene has CDR1 SNHLY and CDR2 FYNNEI. The CDR3 protein is CASSDRAGYGYTF. In DNA, the CDR3 is TGTGCCAGCAGTGACAGGGCAGGCTATGGCTACACCTTC.

For this clonotype: The conserved final phenylalanine or tryptophan is absent from the CDR3, which likely points to a read error. The rearrangement links TRBV5-1 to TRBJ2-7, with TRBD2 matching 9 bases. This CDR3 comprises 16 residues. The V gene end was trimmed by 1 base and the J gene end by 5 bases; junction bases not matched to a gene: 10. Germline V gene data show CDR1 as SGHRS and CDR2 as YFSETQ. This CDR3 is CASSLTGGSGSHEQYS. CDR3 bases: TGCGCCAGCAGCTTGACCGGGGGTAGCGGGAGCCACGAGCAGTACTCC.